The clone carrying this T cell receptor (beta chain) was picked up one time. Its antigen is still unknown. The CDR3 covers 16 residues. The trim removed 4 bases at V and 5 bases at J, leaving 8 bases unmatched. The V gene's germline CDR1 is MNHNS and CDR2 SASEGT. Both 60 Vbeta primers and 13 Jbeta primers went into the PCR. Generated by immunoSEQ multiplex PCR, the TCRdb table keeps only in-frame clones and is missing some. Altogether 200,000 or so clones are present, 84% being singletons, with the ten largest covering about 0.26%. This sample is drawn from a study of cytomegalovirus exposure and HLA in healthy donors. Overall study findings and caveats: With later analysis, a missense DCLRE1C variant became linked to TCR beta V- and J-gene trimming.

Sequencing was done on a sample of PBMCs. This TCR came from a boy aged 5-17 years in good health and CMV-seronegative. The chain carries TRBV6-1 and TRBJ2-7; 13 bases are a match to TRBD2. DNA of the CDR3: TGTGCCAGCAGTGGCCCACTAGCGGGAGGGCCCAACGAGCAGTACTTC. Its protein product is CASSGPLAGGPNEQYF.